This TCR beta chain emerged from a study of neurological immune-mediated disorders. This clonotype showed up many times. TCRdb independently ran MiXCR on the 5' RACE reads; one entry per CDR3 protein. The sample lists 50,000 to 75,000 distinct CDR3 sequences; 4.1% were seen once. The CDR3 consists of 15 residues. Looked up from germline, CDR1 is SGDLS and CDR2 is YYNGEE. The ends were cut back, 0 bases at V and 0 bases at J, with 9 bases in the middle. The clonotype was recovered from a man aged 45-65 years with multiple sclerosis. The chain is built from TRBV9 and TRBJ1-1, with D unclear. Sequenced input: PBMCs. The DNA of the CDR3 is TGTGCCAGCAGCGTAGGACACCTCATGAACACTGAAGCTTTCTTT. Translating gives CASSVGHLMNTEAFF.